Here is one T cell receptor (beta chain) with its context. As yet, its antigen is unknown. This sample is part of a study of blood T cells in healthy people across ages. Study-level information: The capture of about one barcoded beta molecule per two T cells was achieved by template switching.

A second PCR, run for about 6 to 12 cycles, used a sample-barcoded 5' primer plus a J-beta primer mix. Researchers report that each sample yielded at least 2.5 million CDR3-containing paired-end reads. A single record per CDR3 protein comes from TCRdb applying MiXCR to the 5' RACE reads. The data show under 1,000,000 distinct CDR3 sequences, with about 45% seen just once and roughly 20% held by the top ten. Study-wide results and caveats: Estimated diversity across one million T cells was deemed an underestimate. PBMCs were not sorted, which prevented a conclusive comparison of naive versus antigen-experienced cells.

V dropped 3 bases and J dropped 0; count of bases not matched to a gene: 8. This CDR3 comprises 16 residues. Germline-derived CDR1 and CDR2 are KGHSH and LQKENI. The sample was blood. The chain carries TRBV18 and TRBJ2-7; 7 bases are shared with TRBD1. The TCR originated in a man at least 80 years old in good health. The CDR3 sequence: CASSPEMTGYSYEQYF. In DNA, the CDR3 is TGTGCCAGCTCACCCGAGATGACAGGGTACTCCTACGAGCAGTACTTC.